This T cell receptor beta chain was documented in a study of cytomegalovirus exposure and HLA in healthy donors. Study details: The 120 validation repertoires matched the roughly 700 first-cohort repertoires in platform, a later analysis reported. Findings and caveats of the study: A later analysis found first-cohort TCR clusters tended to co-occur in the 95 to 150 validation repertoires. In vitro work confirmed that three CMV-associated chains recognize CMV antigens.

Concerning this clone: What it recognizes is unknown.

It was the approximately 120-subject validation cohort, separate from the 666-subject first cohort, to which the donors belonged. The CDR3 is 13 amino acids. Trimming shortened V by 5 bases and J by 1 base, and 8 bases separated the two germline ends. CDR1 and CDR2 (germline): MNHEY, SMNVEV (reference sequence). Only in-frame clones appear in the TCRdb table, and some are missing; sequencing was by immunoSEQ multiplex PCR. This table holds roughly 220,000 clones, 80% to 95% found once. The sequence derives from a young woman in good health and CMV-seronegative. Source material: PBMCs. This chain connects TRBV27 to TRBJ1-2, with a tentative D call TRBD1 (5 bases). This chain's CDR3 is CASSVGVNYGYTF. DNA of the CDR3: TGTGCCAGCAGTGTAGGGGTTAACTATGGCTACACCTTC.